The clone carrying this TCR beta chain has just a few counts. This CDR3 comprises 13 residues. V lost 2 bases, J lost 9 bases, and 5 bases stayed unmatched. It was RNA transcripts that yielded the amplified TCR beta CDR3 regions. HTBI primers were employed in a first-round RT-PCR of the TCR CDR3. TCRdb re-called the multiplex PCR reads through MiXCR, storing one row per CDR3 protein. The table includes fewer than 800,000 distinct CDR3 sequences, less than 20% detected once. Source material for PBMCs was more than 9.5 ml fresh peripheral blood. This record comes from a study of T cells in Graves' hyperthyroidism and ophthalmopathy.

The TCR sequence derives from a man younger than 35 with Graves' hyperthyroidism. This chain connects TRBV12-3 or TRBV12-4 to TRBJ2-3; 7 nucleotides agree with TRBD2. The sequencing input was blood. The CDR3 region is CASSLREERTQYF. CDR3 in DNA: TGTGCCAGCAGTTTACGGGAGGAGCGGACGCAGTATTTT.